A single sample gave rise to the 3 T cell receptor beta chains below, sequenced in a study of blood T cell repertoires in COVID-19. Using immunoSEQ multiplex PCR, the repertoire was profiled, and TCRdb retains in-frame clones only, with some absent. Seen here are about 260,000 clones, around 84% observed once, and the top ten hold around 3.9%. The sample was PBMCs or T cells enriched from blood (not recorded which). The receptors derive from a man aged 25 to 45 with acute COVID-19.

The chain is built from TRBV25-1 and TRBJ2-4; D is undetermined. Trimming took 4 bases from V and 9 from J, leaving 13 bases between them. The germline CDR1 and CDR2 sequences are MGHDK and SYGVNS. The CDR3 is 13 amino acids. CDR3 in DNA: TGTGCCAGCAGTGGGTCCGTGCCGGGCATTCAGTACTTC. This gives the protein CASSGSVPGIQYF.

About this clone itself: A read error may account for a junction end that differs from germline. This chain uses TRBV5-1 with TRBJ2-1; no definite D call. The CDR3 contains 17 residues. The germline gives CDR1 SGHRS, CDR2 YFSETQ. The CDR3 spells CASSLAPDFSSYNEQFF. The DNA of the CDR3 is TGTGCCAGCAGCTTGGCACCCGACTTCAGCTCCTACAATGAGCAGTTCTTC.

This sequence joins TRBV11-3 and TRBJ2-7; TRBD2 might be the D (6 bases). Per germline, CDR1 SGHNT and CDR2 YENEEA. This CDR3 is 15 amino acids long. The ends were cut back, 1 base at V and 2 bases at J, with 12 bases in the middle. CDR3 DNA: TGTGCCAGCAGCTTAGCGGAGGGCAGAACCTACGAGCAGTACGTC. Translated: CASSLAEGRTYEQYV.